This entry concerns a single T cell receptor beta chain. Its antigen is as yet unknown. This sample was taken from a study of CD4 T cells in relation to SARS-CoV-2 and coronaviruses. Turning to the study itself: The restricting HLA molecule for shared crossreactive spike epitopes was mapped.

The CDR3 is 14 residues long. V was cut by 1 base and J by 6 bases, with 10 bases left in between. Germline V gene lookup returns CDR1 SGHAT and CDR2 FQNNGV. Study-wide points: Roughly 65% of donors had memory CD4+ clonotypes crossrecognizing SARS-CoV-2 and common cold coronavirus spike.

The assay was immunoSEQ multiplex PCR, and TCRdb's table has in-frame clones only and misses some. There are more than 20,000 clones in the sample; roughly four fifths occur only once, and approximately 18% lies in the top ten. Unexposed donor CD4+ T cells date from 2011-2018, before the COVID-19 pandemic. CD4+ T cells were isolated from the cells after about nine days of culture. Cells permitting, SARS-CoV-2 S/N and four cold-coronavirus spikes were tested on unexposed-donor CD4+ T cells. This receptor was obtained from a human donor in good health. V gene TRBV11-2 combines with J gene TRBJ1-5; perhaps TRBD1 as D (5 bases). Sequenced sample: CD4+ T cells from PBMCs, cultured in vitro. The CDR3 here is CASSLAGSGQPQHF. CDR3 bases: TGTGCCAGCAGCTTAGCAGGGTCGGGTCAGCCCCAGCATTTT.